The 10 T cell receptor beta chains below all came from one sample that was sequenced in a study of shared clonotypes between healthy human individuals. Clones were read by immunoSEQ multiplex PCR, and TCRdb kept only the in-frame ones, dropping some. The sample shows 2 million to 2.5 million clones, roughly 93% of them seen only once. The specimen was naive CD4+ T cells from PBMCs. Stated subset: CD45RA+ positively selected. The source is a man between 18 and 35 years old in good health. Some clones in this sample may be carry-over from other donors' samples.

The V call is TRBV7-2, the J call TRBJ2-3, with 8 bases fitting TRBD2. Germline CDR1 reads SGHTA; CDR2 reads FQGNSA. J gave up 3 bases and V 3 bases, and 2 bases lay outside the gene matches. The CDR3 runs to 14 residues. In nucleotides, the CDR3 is TGTGCCAGCAGCTTTAGCGGGACGACAGATACGCAGTATTTT. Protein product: CASSFSGTTDTQYF.

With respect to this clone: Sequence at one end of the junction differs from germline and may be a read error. CDR3 sequence (DNA): TGTGCCAGCTCGCCCCGGGAGGTTCGGAAGTTCTTC. It codes for CASSPREVRKFF. The V and J genes are TRBV18 and TRBJ1-2; D remains ambiguous. Germline V gives CDR1 KGHSH, CDR2 LQKENI. There are 12 residues in the CDR3.

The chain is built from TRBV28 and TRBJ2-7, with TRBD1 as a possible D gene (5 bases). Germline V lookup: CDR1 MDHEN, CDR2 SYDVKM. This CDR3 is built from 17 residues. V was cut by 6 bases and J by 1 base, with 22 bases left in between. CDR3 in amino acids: CASSPMRFGRDSYEQYF. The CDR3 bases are TGTGCCAGCAGCCCTATGAGGTTTGGCAGGGATTCCTACGAGCAGTACTTC.

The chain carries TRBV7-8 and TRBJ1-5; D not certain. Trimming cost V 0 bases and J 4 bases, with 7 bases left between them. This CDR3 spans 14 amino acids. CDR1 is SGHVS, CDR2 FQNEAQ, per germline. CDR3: CASSLARSNQPQHF. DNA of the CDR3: TGTGCCAGCAGCTTAGCCCGGTCGAATCAGCCCCAGCATTTT.

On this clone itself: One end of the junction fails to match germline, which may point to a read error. The CDR3: CASSDSGDRGWF. CDR3 DNA: TGTGCCAGCAGTGATTCCGGGGACAGGGGTTGGTTC. This chain links TRBV2 with TRBJ2-4, with 10 bases that match TRBD1. CDR1 is SNHLY, CDR2 FYNNEI, per germline. The length of the CDR3 is 12 residues.

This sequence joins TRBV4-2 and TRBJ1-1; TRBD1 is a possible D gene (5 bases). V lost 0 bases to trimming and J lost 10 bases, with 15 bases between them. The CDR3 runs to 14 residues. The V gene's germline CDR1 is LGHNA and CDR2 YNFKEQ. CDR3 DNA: TGTGCCAGCAGCCAAGAACCGAGGGACGTACGAGCTTTCTTT. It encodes CASSQEPRDVRAFF.

CDR3 protein: CSVDDAGQGFQETQYF. The CDR3 DNA is TGCAGCGTTGATGATGCCGGCCAGGGGTTCCAAGAGACCCAGTACTTC. The gene calls are TRBV29-1 and TRBJ2-5; D possibly corresponds to TRBD1 (6 bases). The CDR3 has 16 residues. Trimming pared 3 bases from V and 1 base from J, leaving 18 bases between. The germline V gene encodes CDR1 SQVTM and CDR2 ANQGSEA.

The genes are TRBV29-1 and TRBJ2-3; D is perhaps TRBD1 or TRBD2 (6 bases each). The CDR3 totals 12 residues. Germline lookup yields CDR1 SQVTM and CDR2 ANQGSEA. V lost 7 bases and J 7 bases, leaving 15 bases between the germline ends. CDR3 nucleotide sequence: TGCAGCGGCTCGGGGGCCTACAATACGCAGTATTTT. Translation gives CSGSGAYNTQYF.

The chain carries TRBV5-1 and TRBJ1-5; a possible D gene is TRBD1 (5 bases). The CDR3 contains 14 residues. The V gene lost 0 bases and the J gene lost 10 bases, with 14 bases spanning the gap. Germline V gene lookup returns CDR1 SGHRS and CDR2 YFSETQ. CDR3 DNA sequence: TGCGCCAGCAGCTTGGATGGGGGGGGTTCACCCCAGCATTTT. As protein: CASSLDGGGSPQHF.

CDR3 region: CASSPIAGDETQYF. The CDR3 bases are TGTGCCAGCTCACCAATAGCGGGAGACGAGACCCAGTACTTC. V and J are TRBV18 and TRBJ2-5, with TRBD2 matching over 9 bases. Looked up from germline, CDR1 is KGHSH and CDR2 is LQKENI. The CDR3 is 14 amino acids. V lost 2 bases and J lost 5; bases outside the gene matches: 3.